This T cell receptor beta chain was observed in a study of T cells after yellow fever vaccination. One entry per CDR3 protein, called by TCRdb with MiXCR from the 5' RACE reads. The sample yields 40,000 to 55,000 distinct CDR3 sequences, around 7% seen once. This clonotype was seen many times. The sequences come from CD8+ T cells not binding an NS4B(214-222) dextramer, sorted from PBMCs, collected about 41 days after the first yellow fever vaccination. This clonotype was sampled from a man between 18 and 35 years old who received the YFV17D yellow fever vaccine.

CDR3 nucleotides: TGTGCCATCACTTCGACAGGGATGGAGGGCTACACCTTC. As protein: CAITSTGMEGYTF. V and J are TRBV10-3 and TRBJ1-2; TRBD1 aligns across 7 bases. Germline trimming cut 7 bases from V and 8 bases from J; bases unmatched to any gene: 10. The CDR3 is made up of 13 amino acids. Germline V CDR1 and CDR2: ENHRY, SYGVKD.